This TCR beta chain was identified in a study of blood T cell repertoires in COVID-19. About the study: Whether acute or convalescent, the COVID-19 samples came from the United States, Italy and Spain. The analysed material was cDNA or gDNA that came from T cells, B-cell-depleted T cells, or PBMCs.

In the original analysis: Reference gene primers were amplified, and this amplification served to estimate nucleated cell counts. The table came from immunoSEQ multiplex PCR; TCRdb's copy has only in-frame clones and leaves some out. The V and J calls and clone size are taken from that table; D and trimming were inferred from the DNA. This table has tens of thousands of clones, about 82% appearing once. This CDR3 has 13 residues. Germline loops: CDR1 MNHEY, CDR2 SVGAGI. V was trimmed by 7 bases and J by 3 bases, leaving 10 bases between them. V gene TRBV6-5 combines with J gene TRBJ1-5; D remains unclear. This TCR came from a woman aged 60 to 75 with acute or convalescent COVID-19. Sequencing input: peripheral blood. The CDR3 DNA reads TGTGCCAGCAAACTCGGGGTCAATCAGCCCCAGCATTTT. This codes for CASKLGVNQPQHF.